Listed below are T cell receptor beta chains from one sample, sequenced in a study of T cell responses to AZD1222 COVID-19 vaccine. The repertoire was sequenced with immunoSEQ multiplex PCR; TCRdb's copy has only in-frame clones and lacks some. The table includes 90,000 to 150,000 clones, about 90% detected once. The source was peripheral blood, collected on day 0 of AZD1222 vaccination. Receptors were obtained from an adult in good health. Both conserved end residues are part of each CDR3.

V: TRBV1
CDR3: CTSSPGDRRGYGYTF

V: TRBV19
CDR3: CASSSTGAGGNIQYF

V: TRBV6-6
CDR3: CASRRTRDRASSYEQYF

V: TRBV2
CDR3: CASSEKARANTGELFF

V: TRBV28
CDR3: CASTPAPRVVGSYNSPLHF

V: TRBV30
CDR3: CAWEGVRVAGGEAFF

V: TRBV15
CDR3: CATSRHASTDTQYF

V: TRBV7-9
CDR3: CASSPSGPTNEQFF

V: TRBV30
CDR3: CAWSGHWTGELFF

V: TRBV18
CDR3: CASSPPDSSRNTIYF

V: TRBV4-2
CDR3: CASSQDLPGEGNTIYF

V: TRBV19
CDR3: CASSTHQGAISESPLHF

V: TRBV18
CDR3: CASSRMKGQNTEAFF

V: TRBV19
CDR3: CASSTRAPGGPLHF

V: TRBV19
CDR3: CASSNPPVGGGNEQFF

V: TRBV29-1
CDR3: CSVGQGGEQYF

V: TRBV7-6
CDR3: CASSGGTDSGNTIYF

V: TRBV3-1/TRBV3-2
CDR3: CASSQGERPQHF

V: TRBV3-1/TRBV3-2
CDR3: CASSQNRGGETQYF

V: TRBV28
CDR3: CASSLAHWEKLFF

V: TRBV28
CDR3: CASSLDPSYNEQFF

V: TRBV7-9
CDR3: CASSPNEGAHRNSPLHF

V: TRBV30
CDR3: CAWSGASLGIGELFF

V: TRBV28
CDR3: CASSLLVRESSYNEQFF

V: TRBV19
CDR3: CASSFLLGTGGDQPQHF

V: TRBV6-1
CDR3: CASSDTGAVTEAFF

V: TRBV12-3/TRBV12-4
CDR3: CASVLGTNQPQHF

V: TRBV7-6
CDR3: CASSPSGVPYEQYF

V: TRBV7-9
CDR3: CASSPPGGGGLYEQYF

V: TRBV24-1
CDR3: CPHGGQTEAFF

V: TRBV3-1/TRBV3-2
CDR3: CASSGVPSTGELFF

V: TRBV5-8
CDR3: CASSLTKDTQYF

V: TRBV10-1
CDR3: CASSESSGRMAEAFF

V: TRBV30
CDR3: CAWSVPDSGRSPLHF

V: TRBV10-3
CDR3: CAIRDRGSEKLFF

V: TRBV5-1
CDR3: CASSLAAGLMNEQFF

V: TRBV28
CDR3: CASSLRQGTNTEAFF

V: TRBV11-2
CDR3: CASSRSRTGEGETQYF

V: TRBV18
CDR3: CASSSPAQASTNEKLFF

V: TRBV19
CDR3: CASSPPGVGTEAFF

V: TRBV5-1
CDR3: CASRLEARVDSPLHF

V: TRBV5-1
CDR3: CASTRGGGNTEAFF

V: TRBV2
CDR3: CASRATGTTGQPQHF

V: TRBV7-3
CDR3: CASSHPSGEKLFF

V: TRBV9
CDR3: CASSRGGITSGNTIYF

V: TRBV10-3
CDR3: CAISDPTGGVNQPQHF

V: TRBV15
CDR3: CATSRDASSGNTIYF

V: TRBV3-1/TRBV3-2
CDR3: CASRAEGMIYSPLHF

V: TRBV20-1
CDR3: CSASRAEAFF

V: TRBV7-9
CDR3: CASSSRTGGVNVAKNIQYF

V: TRBV5-1
CDR3: CASSLVAGGARYNEQFF

V: TRBV7-8
CDR3: CASSPRRDVGNYGYTF

V: TRBV18
CDR3: CASSSGQGAGNTIYF